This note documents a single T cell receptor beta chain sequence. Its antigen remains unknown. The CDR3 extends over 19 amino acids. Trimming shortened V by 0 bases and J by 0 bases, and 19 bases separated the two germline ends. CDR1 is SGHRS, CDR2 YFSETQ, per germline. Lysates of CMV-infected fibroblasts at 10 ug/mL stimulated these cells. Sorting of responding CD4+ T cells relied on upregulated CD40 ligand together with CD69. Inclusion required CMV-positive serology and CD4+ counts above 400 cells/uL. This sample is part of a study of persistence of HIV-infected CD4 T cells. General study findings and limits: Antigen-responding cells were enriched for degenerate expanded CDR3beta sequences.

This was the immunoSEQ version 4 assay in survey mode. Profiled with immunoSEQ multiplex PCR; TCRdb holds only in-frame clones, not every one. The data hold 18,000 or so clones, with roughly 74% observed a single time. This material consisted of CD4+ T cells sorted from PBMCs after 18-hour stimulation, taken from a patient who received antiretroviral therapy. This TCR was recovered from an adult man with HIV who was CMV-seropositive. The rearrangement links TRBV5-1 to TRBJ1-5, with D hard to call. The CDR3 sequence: CASSLVPQAAGISNQPQHF. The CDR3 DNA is TGCGCCAGCAGCTTGGTACCCCAGGCGGCGGGGATTAGCAATCAGCCCCAGCATTTT.